The T cell receptor beta chain described here comes from a study of shared clonotypes between healthy human individuals. Points from the study as a whole: Sampling involved blood alone; tissue repertoires likely differ.

Trimming took off 6 bases at V and 8 bases at J, with 13 bases between the two ends. The CDR3 has 12 amino acids. Germline loops: CDR1 MNHEY, CDR2 SMNVEV (reference sequence). Comment on this clone: Antigen specificity is unknown.

Produced via immunoSEQ multiplex PCR; TCRdb's table is partial and in-frame only. The table has over 2,000,000 clones, approximately 92% seen once. Naive CD8 cells, CD45RO-negative and positively selected for CCR7, excluded terminally differentiated effector memory CD45RA+ cells. This sequence joins TRBV27 and TRBJ1-1; D is unresolved. This receptor was obtained from a man between 18 and 35 years old in good health. Some clones in this sample may be carry-over from other donors' samples. Source material: naive CD8+ T cells from PBMCs. The CDR3 DNA is TGTGCCAGCAGAAACCACCCGTTGGAAGCTTTCTTT. Amino acid sequence: CASRNHPLEAFF.